The 28 T cell receptor beta chains below were found in one sample sequenced in a study of blood T cell repertoires in COVID-19 (TCRdb year 2020). Libraries were constructed by the immunoSEQ multiplex PCR assay. The immuneACCESS repertoire file appears here via TCRdb, limited to in-frame rearrangements. These files lack a portion of the clones; in checked studies, under half of the deficit traces to unresolved V genes, and the cause of the others is not known. This sample has over 450,000 clones in its table, and roughly 91% of those were observed once. The biggest ten clones account for roughly 7.3% of the sample. The sample was peripheral blood. Receptors originate from a woman aged 45-65 years with COVID-19, enrolled during active disease.

About this clone: Lacking the conserved final phenylalanine or tryptophan, this CDR3 likely reflects a read error. The V and J genes are TRBV2 and TRBJ2-7; TRBD1 matches 10 bases. This CDR3 has 13 amino acids. V dropped 7 bases and J dropped 6; count of bases not matched to a gene: 6. CDR1 is SNHLY and CDR2 is FYNNEI in the germline V gene. CDR3 nucleotides: TGTGCCAGCATGGGACAGGGGCGGAGCGAGCAGTACCTC. Translating gives CASMGQGRSEQYL.

The chain has TRBV29-1 and TRBJ1-2; the match to TRBD1 covers 8 bases. CDR1 is SQVTM and CDR2 is ANQGSEA in the germline V gene. J gave up 6 bases and V 6 bases, and 12 bases lay outside the gene matches. The CDR3 contains 14 residues. CDR3 sequence reads: CSVGAKTGVDGYTF. As DNA, the CDR3 is TGCAGCGTAGGGGCTAAGACAGGGGTGGATGGCTACACCTTC.

This clone was picked up a small number of times. The rearrangement uses TRBV7-9 and TRBJ1-2, with D perhaps matching TRBD1 (6 bases). CDR1 is SEHNR, CDR2 FQNEAQ, per germline (reference sequence). The V and J ends lost 1 base and 0 bases respectively, with 9 bases between them. The CDR3 consists of 15 residues. In DNA, the CDR3 is TGTGCCAGCAGCTTAGGCGCAGGGGCTAACTATGGCTACACCTTC. Protein: CASSLGAGANYGYTF.

The chain carries TRBV19 and TRBJ1-5, with 9 bases aligning to TRBD1. The CDR3 consists of 15 residues. Germline V gene data show CDR1 as LNHDA and CDR2 as SQIVND (reference sequence). The J segment lost 9 bases and the V segment lost 5 bases, leaving 11 bases of the junction unmatched. This chain's CDR3 is CASSAPGQGLWPQHF. The CDR3 DNA follows: TGTGCCAGTAGTGCCCCGGGACAGGGTCTGTGGCCCCAGCATTTT.

This chain uses TRBV11-2 with TRBJ2-1, with D possibly TRBD1 on 6 matching bases. CDR3 length: 13 amino acids. CDR1 is SGHAT, CDR2 FQNNGV, per germline. Trimming stripped 6 bases from V and 7 bases from J, with 13 bases between. Here the CDR3 DNA reads TGTGCCAGCAGATTAAACAGGGATAATGAGCAGTTCTTC. Translation: CASRLNRDNEQFF. The complete variable domain, with remaining parts taken from reference TRBV11-2 and TRBJ2-1, reads EAGVAQSPRYKIIEKRQSVAFWCNPISGHATLYWYQQILGQGPKLLIQFQNNGVVDDSQLPKDRFSAERLKGVDSTLKIQPAKLEDSAVYLCASRLNRDNEQFFGPGTRLTVL.

This chain connects TRBV19 to TRBJ1-4; perhaps TRBD1 as D (5 bases). CDR1 and CDR2 (germline): LNHDA, SQIVND (reference sequence). V gave up 2 bases and J gave up 2 bases, with 18 bases separating them. CDR3 length: 18 amino acids. Here the CDR3 reads CASSITQGGWGTNEKLFF. CDR3 bases: TGTGCCAGTAGTATAACCCAGGGAGGATGGGGGACTAATGAAAAACTGTTTTTT.

This clone was picked up one time. The chain links TRBV6-5 to TRBJ1-5; 8 nucleotides align to TRBD1. This CDR3 is 15 amino acids long. V was clipped by 5 bases and J by 5 bases; unmatched bases: 8. Germline CDR1 reads MNHEY; CDR2 reads SVGAGI. Here the CDR3 DNA reads TGTGCCAGCAGTACAGGACAGGGCATAGATCAGCCCCAGCATTTT. Protein sequence: CASSTGQGIDQPQHF.

The chain has TRBV11-3 and TRBJ2-2, with 10 nucleotides matching TRBD2. The CDR3 is made up of 17 amino acids. V lost 5 bases to trimming and J lost 1 base; unmatched junction nucleotides: 7. Germline V gene sequence: CDR1 SGHNT, CDR2 YENEEA. The CDR3: CASSLIAGGQNTGELFF. The CDR3 DNA follows: TGTGCCAGCAGCCTAATAGCGGGGGGTCAGAACACCGGGGAGCTGTTTTTT. Looking up the rest from reference TRBV11-3 and TRBJ2-2 gives the full variable domain: EAGVVQSPRYKIIEKKQPVAFWCNPISGHNTLYWYLQNLGQGPELLIRYENEEAVDDSQLPKDRFSAERLKGVDSTLKIQPAELGDSAVYLCASSLIAGGQNTGELFFGEGSRLTVL.

The chain links TRBV27 to TRBJ1-4; tentative D call: TRBD1 (5 bases). Trimming pared 3 bases from V and 8 bases from J, leaving 10 bases between. Germline V lookup: CDR1 MNHEY, CDR2 SMNVEV (reference sequence). This CDR3 is built from 13 residues. The CDR3 loop is CASSFRGWEKLFF. CDR3 DNA sequence: TGTGCCAGCAGTTTTAGGGGTTGGGAAAAACTGTTTTTT.

This chain links TRBV2 with TRBJ2-3; TRBD2 is a possible D gene (5 bases). This CDR3 contains 14 residues. Trimming left V 4 bases short and J 2 bases short, with 10 bases between. Germline-derived CDR1 and CDR2 are SNHLY and FYNNEI. CDR3 residues: CASSVTTTTDTQYF. DNA of the CDR3: TGTGCCAGCAGTGTGACTACTACCACAGATACGCAGTATTTT.

This clone came up once. V usage is TRBV12-5 and J usage is TRBJ2-2; 8 bases are a match to TRBD1. The germline gives CDR1 LGHNT, CDR2 FRNRAP. V was clipped by 5 bases and J by 3 bases; unmatched bases: 5. The CDR3 is 15 residues long. This CDR3 is CASGLGQVDTGELFF. CDR3 nucleotides: TGTGCTAGTGGTCTGGGACAGGTAGACACCGGGGAGCTGTTTTTT.

V is TRBV14 and J is TRBJ1-2; D is unresolved. V dropped 4 bases and J dropped 2 bases, with 11 bases sitting between them. Germline CDR1 SGHDN, CDR2 FVKESK. The CDR3 covers 14 residues. The CDR3 DNA reads TGTGCCAGCAGCCCCCTGACGGGAAACTATGGCTACACCTTC. It translates to CASSPLTGNYGYTF.

This clone was seen just once. The chain joins TRBV4-1 to TRBJ2-5; 7 bases are shared with TRBD2. This CDR3 comprises 13 residues. Germline trimming cut 5 bases from V and 4 bases from J; bases unmatched to any gene: 4. Germline V gives CDR1 MGHRA, CDR2 YSYEKL. The CDR3 protein is CASSSGLPETQYF. Written as DNA, the CDR3 is TGCGCCAGCAGCTCGGGACTACCAGAGACCCAGTACTTC.

The chain employs TRBV6-5 and TRBJ1-5; 8 bases align to TRBD1. Per the germline V gene, CDR1 is MNHEY and CDR2 is SVGAGI. The V segment lost 6 bases and the J segment 7 bases; nucleotides outside the gene matches: 2. This CDR3 region has 12 residues. The CDR3 spells CASRTGDQPQHF. The DNA for the CDR3 is TGTGCCAGCAGGACAGGGGACCAGCCCCAGCATTTT.

The V call is TRBV6-4, the J call TRBJ2-1; D is perhaps TRBD2 (6 bases). The CDR3 contains 16 residues. Between the trimmed V and J ends, which lost 4 bases and 0 bases, there was a span of 13 bases. Germline assignment: CDR1 MRHNA and CDR2 SNTAGT. DNA for the CDR3: TGTGCCAGCAGTGTATTAGCGGCTAACTCCTACAATGAGCAGTTCTTC. The encoded protein is CASSVLAANSYNEQFF.

DNA of the CDR3: TGCAGCGTCGCCAGGGAAGTGAACACTGAAGCTTTCTTT. This translates into CSVAREVNTEAFF. V is TRBV29-1 and J is TRBJ1-1, with D possibly TRBD1 on 5 matching bases. There are 13 residues in the CDR3. V lost 6 bases, J lost 0 bases, and 11 bases lay in between. CDR1 and CDR2 (germline): SQVTM, ANQGSEA.

J is TRBJ2-7 and V is TRBV7-2; perhaps TRBD2 as D (5 bases). This CDR3 is built from 14 residues. Germline V gives CDR1 SGHTA, CDR2 FQGNSA. Trimming removed 5 bases from V and 2 bases from J, with 13 bases in between. CDR3 bases: TGTGCCAGCAGCCCAGCTCCGGGGACCTACGAGCAGTACTTC. Its translation is CASSPAPGTYEQYF.

CDR3 DNA sequence: TGTGCCAGCCAGGAGGCCGGGACTTCATACGAGCAGTACTTC. It encodes CASQEAGTSYEQYF. The chain recombines TRBV5-6 with TRBJ2-7, with D possibly matching TRBD2 (6 bases). CDR1 and CDR2 (germline): SGHDT, YYEEEE. Trimming took off 7 bases at V and 4 bases at J, with 18 bases between the two ends. This CDR3 spans 14 amino acids.

The V call is TRBV24-1, the J call TRBJ2-7; 10 positions match TRBD1. CDR3 length: 18 residues. The V gene end was trimmed by 4 bases and the J gene end by 0 bases; junction bases not matched to a gene: 11. Per germline, CDR1 KGHDR and CDR2 SFDVKD. Written as DNA, the CDR3 is TGTGCCACCAGTGAGCGGGACAGGGGCCCTCACAGCTCCTACGAGCAGTACTTC. Its translation: CATSERDRGPHSSYEQYF.

V usage is TRBV12-3 or TRBV12-4 and J usage is TRBJ2-7, with 7 bases identical to TRBD2. Germline trimming cut 6 bases from V and 5 bases from J; bases unmatched to any gene: 7. The length of the CDR3 is 13 residues. Here the CDR3 DNA reads TGTGCCAGCAGATTCGGGGGGATCAACGAGCAGTACTTC. Translating gives CASRFGGINEQYF.

The rearrangement uses TRBV3-1 (or the pseudogene TRBV3-2) and TRBJ1-1; D uncertain. Germline CDR1 and CDR2: LGHDT and YNNKEL (reference sequence). This CDR3 contains 14 residues. Trimming left V 2 bases short and J 2 bases short, with 9 bases between. Here the CDR3 reads CASSQPGTNTEAFF. CDR3 nucleotide sequence: TGTGCCAGCAGCCAACCTGGTACAAACACTGAAGCTTTCTTT.

The chain couples TRBV25-1 to TRBJ1-4, with 9 positions matching TRBD1. There are 16 residues in the CDR3. Germline V gene sequence: CDR1 MGHDK, CDR2 SYGVNS. The ends lost 4 bases at V and 7 bases at J; junction bases unmatched: 10. The CDR3 is CASSAGGQGGVEKLFF. CDR3 DNA sequence: TGTGCCAGCAGTGCCGGGGGACAGGGAGGAGTTGAAAAACTGTTTTTT.

This chain joins TRBV6-1 and TRBJ2-3; D may be TRBD2 (5 bases). This CDR3 has 12 amino acids. The germline CDR1 and CDR2 sequences are MNHNS and SASEGT. V lost 2 bases to trimming and J lost 9 bases, with 9 bases between them. The CDR3 region is CASSERLATQYF. CDR3 DNA sequence: TGTGCCAGCAGTGAAAGGCTAGCAACGCAGTATTTT.

CDR3 sequence reads: CASSLGEGYGYTF. The CDR3 region has the DNA TGTGCCAGCAGTTTGGGTGAGGGCTATGGCTACACCTTC. The V gene is TRBV27, the J gene TRBJ1-2; D is ambiguous. The CDR3 totals 13 residues. Between the trimmed V and J ends, which lost 3 bases and 4 bases, there was a span of 9 bases. CDR1 and CDR2 (germline): MNHEY, SMNVEV (reference sequence).

V usage is TRBV25-1 and J usage is TRBJ1-1; 9 bases align to TRBD1. Trimming took 9 bases from V and 1 from J; bases not matched to a gene: 9. This CDR3 region has 15 residues. From germline, CDR1 is MGHDK and CDR2 SYGVNS. The CDR3 coding sequence is TGTGCCAGTTCGGACAGGGGCCTACCGAACACTGAAGCTTTCTTT. Translation gives CASSDRGLPNTEAFF. The whole variable domain, remainder taken from reference TRBV25-1 and TRBJ1-1, is EADIYQTPRYLVIGTGKKITLECSQTMGHDKMYWYQQDPGMELHLIHYSYGVNSTEKGDLSSESTVSRIRTEHFPLTLESARPSHTSQYLCASSDRGLPNTEAFFGQGTRLTVV.

The V and J genes are TRBV10-3 and TRBJ2-3; 8 bases fit TRBD2. This CDR3 spans 14 amino acids. The trim removed 10 bases at V and 0 bases at J, leaving 6 bases unmatched. Germline CDR1 and CDR2: ENHRY and SYGVKD. CDR3 region: CATGGGSSTDTQYF. CDR3 in DNA: TGTGCCACCGGCGGGGGGTCTAGCACAGATACGCAGTATTTT.

CDR3 sequence reads: CASSLVGVTYNEQFF. The CDR3 nucleotides read TGCGCCAGCAGCTTGGTCGGGGTCACCTACAATGAGCAGTTCTTC. The rearrangement links TRBV5-1 to TRBJ2-1; tentatively, D is TRBD2 (5 bases). Germline assignment: CDR1 SGHRS and CDR2 YFSETQ. The CDR3 is made up of 15 amino acids. The germline V and J ends were trimmed by 0 bases and 2 bases, with 9 bases remaining between them.

This chain joins TRBV21-1 and TRBJ1-6; the table's D call, TRBD1, was not checked against the DNA. TRBV21-1 is an annotated pseudogene. CDR3 length equals 17 residues. For the CDR3, the DNA is TGTGCCTGCAGATTCCCTCTAACAGGGTGGTGTAATTCACCCCTCCACTTT. Translating it yields CACRFPLTGWCNSPLHF.